One sample yielded the 28 T cell receptor beta chains listed below, sequenced in a study of blood T cell repertoires in COVID-19. The data were produced by immunoSEQ multiplex PCR, yet TCRdb's version contains in-frame clones alone and is incomplete. The sample includes a few hundred thousand clones, 86% of them seen just once. Sequenced material: peripheral blood. The source is a woman aged 50 to 60 with COVID-19, enrolled during active disease.

V usage is TRBV7-2 and J usage is TRBJ1-2, with D tentatively TRBD1 (5 bases). The CDR3 runs 16 residues. In germline, CDR1 is SGHTA, CDR2 FQGNSA. The ends were cut back, 5 bases at V and 4 bases at J, with 20 bases in the middle. CDR3 DNA: TGTGCCAGCAGCGCTACCTCAGCGGGGGGGATCTATGGCTACACCTTC. As protein: CASSATSAGGIYGYTF.

The chain combines TRBV19 with TRBJ2-1; tentative D call: TRBD2 (6 bases). This CDR3 region has 14 residues. V dropped 3 bases and J dropped 6 bases, with 12 bases sitting between them. Germline V lookup: CDR1 LNHDA, CDR2 SQIVND (reference sequence). In DNA form, the CDR3 reads TGTGCCAGTAGTATCGGGGCCGGGGGCAATGAGCAGTTCTTC. Translating gives CASSIGAGGNEQFF.

The V call is TRBV27, the J call TRBJ1-2; no reliable D call. The CDR3 is 15 residues long. Germline CDR1 is MNHEY and CDR2 is SMNVEV (reference sequence). V gave up 2 bases and J gave up 4 bases, with 14 bases separating them. CDR3 sequence: CASSLTPGLVYGYTF. In DNA, the CDR3 is TGTGCCAGCAGTTTAACCCCGGGTTTGGTCTATGGCTACACCTTC.

The sample holds one count of this clone. This chain uses TRBV5-1 with TRBJ2-3, with D maybe TRBD2 (5 bases). In germline, CDR1 is SGHRS, CDR2 YFSETQ. V was cut by 2 bases and J by 2 bases, with 18 bases left in between. CDR3 length: 17 residues. The CDR3, as DNA: TGCGCCAGCAGCTTAGGGAGAGCGGTTGGAAACACAGATACGCAGTATTTT. Its protein is CASSLGRAVGNTDTQYF.

This chain connects TRBV15 to TRBJ1-1; 7 positions match TRBD1. J gave up 0 bases and V 1 base, and 17 bases lay outside the gene matches. CDR1 LNHNV and CDR2 YYDKDF come from the germline V gene (reference sequence). CDR3 length: 20 amino acids. Here the CDR3 reads CATSRVGQLTRLSMNTEAFF. The DNA for the CDR3 is TGTGCCACCAGCAGAGTGGGACAGCTGACCCGGCTTTCAATGAACACTGAAGCTTTCTTT.

This chain connects TRBV5-6 to TRBJ1-2; TRBD1 is a possible D gene (6 bases). The V gene lost 7 bases and the J gene lost 0 bases, with 10 bases spanning the gap. The CDR3 covers 13 residues. CDR1 and CDR2 from the germline V gene are SGHDT and YYEEEE. The CDR3 region has the DNA TGTGCCAGCCGAGGACAGACTAACTATGGCTACACCTTC. Residues: CASRGQTNYGYTF.

The V gene is TRBV5-1, the J gene TRBJ2-1; D remains unclear. This CDR3 has 14 amino acids. Trimming took off 5 bases at V and 7 bases at J, with 16 bases between the two ends. Germline V gives CDR1 SGHRS, CDR2 YFSETQ. The CDR3 DNA reads as TGCGCCAGCAGGAATCTGGGCTGGGTGAATGAGCAGTTCTTC. This gives the protein CASRNLGWVNEQFF.

The chain employs TRBV5-1 and TRBJ1-1; weak D call: TRBD1 (5 bases). The germline V gene has CDR1 SGHRS and CDR2 YFSETQ. This CDR3 region has 11 residues. V shed 7 bases and J shed 4 bases, with 8 bases lying between them. CDR3 nucleotide sequence: TGCGCCAGCCGGGGGACCACTGAAGCTTTCTTT. Translated: CASRGTTEAFF.

This chain links TRBV7-9 with TRBJ1-1; 7 bases match TRBD1. CDR3 length equals 13 residues. The ends lost 4 bases at V and 8 bases at J; junction bases unmatched: 7. Germline lookup yields CDR1 SEHNR and CDR2 FQNEAQ (reference sequence). CDR3 bases: TGTGCCAGCAGCTCAACCGACAGGGAGGAAGCTTTCTTT. It specifies CASSSTDREEAFF.

This clone was counted between two and nine times. The V call is TRBV5-1, the J call TRBJ1-6, with 8 bases aligning to TRBD1. The CDR3 loop spans 14 amino acids. Per the germline V gene, CDR1 is SGHRS and CDR2 is YFSETQ. J was trimmed by 13 bases and V by 3 bases; bases with no gene match: 9. CDR3 in DNA: TGCGCCAGCAGCTGGGACGGACAGGGCGCGCCCCTCCACTTT. Translation gives CASSWDGQGAPLHF.

This chain joins TRBV28 and TRBJ1-5; D uncertain. V lost 6 bases and J 7 bases, leaving 10 bases between the germline ends. The CDR3 runs to 12 residues. Germline V gives CDR1 MDHEN, CDR2 SYDVKM. The CDR3 DNA is TGTGCCAGCAGCCTGCTTAGACAGCCCCAGCATTTT. The encoded protein is CASSLLRQPQHF.

The rearrangement joins TRBV2 to TRBJ2-3; D perhaps matches TRBD2 (6 bases). Trimming took off 6 bases at V and 6 bases at J, with 22 bases between the two ends. Germline CDR1 is SNHLY and CDR2 is FYNNEI. This CDR3 is 16 amino acids long. CDR3 residues: CASRRGGSAMWDTQYF. DNA of the CDR3: TGTGCCAGCAGGCGGGGTGGTAGCGCAATGTGGGATACGCAGTATTTT.

This clone was found once. The rearrangement uses TRBV19 and TRBJ2-7; 11 bases are shared with TRBD1. The ends lost 9 bases at V and 3 bases at J; junction bases unmatched: 7. The CDR3 consists of 14 residues. Germline assignment: CDR1 LNHDA and CDR2 SQIVND (reference sequence). The DNA of the CDR3 is TGTGCCAGCCAAAGGACAGGGGGCATCTACGAGCAGTACTTC. Its translation is CASQRTGGIYEQYF.

This chain uses TRBV29-1 with TRBJ1-3, with D perhaps TRBD1 (5 bases). The CDR3 covers 16 residues. Germline-derived CDR1 and CDR2 are SQVTM and ANQGSEA. Trimming cost V 0 bases and J 7 bases, with 19 bases left between them. This CDR3 reads CSVEEVARGRSNTIYF. DNA of the CDR3: TGCAGCGTTGAAGAAGTGGCAAGGGGAAGGTCGAACACCATATATTTT.

This clone was detected once. The genes are TRBV7-7 and TRBJ2-1; no clear D. This CDR3 spans 15 amino acids. Germline loops: CDR1 SSHAT, CDR2 FNYEAQ (reference sequence). Deletions cut 1 base from V and 0 bases from J, with 7 bases between. The CDR3: CASSLGKSSYNEQFF. The CDR3 nucleotides read TGTGCCAGCAGCTTAGGCAAGAGCTCCTACAATGAGCAGTTCTTC.

The chain employs TRBV6-5 and TRBJ2-2, with a tentative D call TRBD2 (6 bases). The CDR3 has 15 amino acids. The V gene lost 6 bases and the J gene lost 3 bases, with 14 bases spanning the gap. Germline CDR1 reads MNHEY; CDR2 reads SVGAGI. DNA of the CDR3: TGTGCCAGCAGGGGACGGAGGGAATACACCGGGGAGCTGTTTTTT. Translating gives CASRGRREYTGELFF.

This chain uses TRBV6-5 with TRBJ2-7; weak D call: TRBD1 (5 bases). Germline V gene lookup returns CDR1 MNHEY and CDR2 SVGAGI. With 6 bases removed from V and 6 bases from J, the gap between germline ends came to 12 bases. The CDR3 runs to 12 residues. CDR3 coding DNA: TGTGCCAGCAGCCCGTCGACAGCCGAGCAGTACTTC. This translates into CASSPSTAEQYF.

The CDR3 DNA follows: TGTGCCTGGAACAGGGAGTTTTCACCCCTCCACTTT. Its translation: CAWNREFSPLHF. The chain couples TRBV30 to TRBJ1-6; weak D call: TRBD1 (6 bases). Trimming removed 4 bases at V and 9 bases at J, with 10 bases between. There are 12 residues in the CDR3. Germline CDR1 is GTSNPN and CDR2 is SVGIG (reference sequence).

The chain recombines TRBV11-1 with TRBJ2-3; TRBD2 aligns across 10 bases. The ends lost 3 bases at V and 2 bases at J; junction bases unmatched: 5. This CDR3 has 16 residues. CDR1 and CDR2 from the germline V gene are SGHAT and FQDESV (reference sequence). This chain's CDR3 is CASSFLAGASTDTQYF. The CDR3, as DNA: TGTGCCAGCAGCTTTCTAGCGGGGGCCTCCACAGATACGCAGTATTTT.

The V and J genes are TRBV10-3 and TRBJ2-2, with TRBD1 matching 9 bases. CDR1 is ENHRY and CDR2 is SYGVKD in the germline V gene. Germline trimming cut 6 bases from V and 5 bases from J; bases unmatched to any gene: 10. The CDR3 length is 16 residues. The CDR3 DNA sequence: TGTGCCATCAGCCTCCCCGGGACAGGGAGTACCGGGGAGCTGTTTTTT. This encodes CAISLPGTGSTGELFF.

The genes are TRBV11-2 and TRBJ1-1; D is perhaps TRBD1 (6 bases). Trimming pared 2 bases from V and 8 bases from J, leaving 15 bases between. This CDR3 is built from 14 residues. Germline V CDR1 and CDR2: SGHAT, FQNNGV. CDR3 amino acids: CASSLSGGGQEAFF. The DNA of the CDR3 is TGTGCCAGCAGCTTATCGGGAGGGGGACAAGAAGCTTTCTTT. Looking up the rest from reference TRBV11-2 and TRBJ1-1 gives the full variable domain: EAGVAQSPRYKIIEKRQSVAFWCNPISGHATLYWYQQILGQGPKLLIQFQNNGVVDDSQLPKDRFSAERLKGVDSTLKIQPAKLEDSAVYLCASSLSGGGQEAFFGQGTRLTVV.

The chain has TRBV19 and TRBJ2-7, with 9 nucleotides matching TRBD1. CDR1 and CDR2 (germline): LNHDA, SQIVND (reference sequence). Trimming at V came to 2 bases and at J to 0 bases, leaving 2 bases not matched to a gene. The CDR3 is 15 residues long. The CDR3 loop is CASSISTGGSYEQYF. Written as DNA, the CDR3 is TGTGCCAGTAGTATATCGACAGGGGGCTCCTACGAGCAGTACTTC.

The chain uses TRBV14 and TRBJ2-7; 9 nucleotides align to TRBD2. Germline CDR1 is SGHDN and CDR2 is FVKESK. Trimming at V came to 4 bases and at J to 6 bases, leaving 4 bases not matched to a gene. This CDR3 spans 13 amino acids. The CDR3: CASSLGTSTEQYF. In DNA, the CDR3 is TGTGCCAGCAGCCTTGGGACTAGCACCGAGCAGTACTTC.

This clone has more than one count but fewer than ten. CDR3: CASSQDRSPYQPQHF. DNA for the CDR3: TGCGCCAGCAGCCAAGATCGCAGTCCCTATCAGCCCCAGCATTTT. This chain joins TRBV4-3 and TRBJ1-5; D unclear. The CDR3 covers 15 residues. Looked up from germline, CDR1 is LGHNA and CDR2 is YSLEER. The V gene lost 0 bases and the J gene lost 5 bases, with 11 bases spanning the gap.

This chain joins TRBV6-6 and TRBJ1-5; 7 positions match TRBD1. This CDR3 has 13 residues. Unmatched junction bases numbered 6, after V lost 6 bases and J lost 7 bases. CDR1 and CDR2 from the germline V gene are MNHNY and SVGAGI (reference sequence). CDR3 residues: CASSGTEGQPQHF. CDR3 nucleotides: TGTGCCAGCAGCGGGACAGAAGGGCAGCCCCAGCATTTT.

V and J are TRBV10-2 and TRBJ1-6; 9 positions match TRBD1. CDR1 WSHSY and CDR2 SAAADI come from the germline V gene. The CDR3 sequence is 16 residues long. V shed 10 bases and J 4 bases; nucleotides not matched to a gene: 11. The CDR3 coding sequence is TGCGCCACGGCGGGACAGGGCGACGTATATAATTCACCCCTCCACTTT. Its translation: CATAGQGDVYNSPLHF.

The J gene is TRBJ2-1, the V gene TRBV11-3, with D perhaps matching TRBD1 (6 bases). V gave up 4 bases and J gave up 4 bases, with 17 bases separating them. The germline CDR1 and CDR2 sequences are SGHNT and YENEEA. The CDR3 totals 16 residues. In DNA form, the CDR3 reads TGTGCCAGCAGCTATGACGGGACATCGAGATACAATGAGCAGTTCTTC. This codes for CASSYDGTSRYNEQFF.

V and J are TRBV10-1 and TRBJ2-5, with 8 bases fitting TRBD2. This CDR3 is 15 amino acids long. The germline gives CDR1 WNHNN, CDR2 SYGVQD (reference sequence). V lost 3 bases to trimming and J lost 2 bases; unmatched junction nucleotides: 5. The CDR3 reads CASSDQAGGQETQYF. The CDR3 nucleotides are TGCGCCAGCAGTGATCAGGCGGGGGGTCAAGAGACCCAGTACTTC.